Presented here are 23 T cell receptor beta chains from one specimen sequenced in a study of T cell responses to AZD1222 COVID-19 vaccine. TCRdb keeps only in-frame clones here, not all; method: immunoSEQ multiplex PCR. The repertoire holds roughly 130,000 clones, with more than 80% as singletons. Sequences were derived from peripheral blood, sampled 28 days after the second dose of the MenACWY control vaccine. These receptors originate from an adult who received the MenACWY meningococcal vaccine as a control.

The V call is TRBV6-2 or TRBV6-3, the J call TRBJ2-3, with 14 bases fitting TRBD2. This CDR3 is built from 16 residues. V lost 6 bases, J lost 5 bases, and 7 bases stayed unmatched. Germline V lookup: CDR1 MNHEY, CDR2 SVGEGT. CDR3 in DNA: TGTGCCAGCAGCCCCGGGACTAGCGGGAGAATAGATACGCAGTATTTT. This encodes CASSPGTSGRIDTQYF.

This rearrangement joins TRBV6-6 to TRBJ2-3; TRBD2 is a possible D gene (7 bases). The CDR3 totals 14 residues. The V end lost 8 bases, the J end lost 2 bases, and 14 bases lay between the germline ends. From germline, CDR1 is MNHNY and CDR2 SVGAGI (reference sequence). CDR3 sequence (DNA): TGTGCCAGCTCCTGGGGGGGGGCCACAGATACGCAGTATTTT. Translated: CASSWGGATDTQYF.

This clone was detected only a few times. The chain joins TRBV10-3 to TRBJ1-2; D uncertain. V was cut by 4 bases and J by 0 bases, with 9 bases left in between. This CDR3 has 14 residues. Per the germline V gene, CDR1 is ENHRY and CDR2 is SYGVKD. DNA of the CDR3: TGTGCCATCAGTGTAGGAGCTACTAACTATGGCTACACCTTC. Translation gives CAISVGATNYGYTF.

In its sample, this clone was seen a few times. This rearrangement joins TRBV21-1 to TRBJ2-7; TRBD2, the D gene given by the table, was not confirmed from the DNA. TRBV21-1 is a listed pseudogene. The CDR3 runs to 13 residues. In DNA, the CDR3 is TGTGCCAGCAGCAGCGGGCTTCCCTACGAGCAGTACTTC. Its translation: CASSSGLPYEQYF.

The chain combines TRBV2 with TRBJ2-4, with D possibly being TRBD1 (5 bases). V was pared by 1 base and J by 0 bases, with 10 bases between. Germline assignment: CDR1 SNHLY and CDR2 FYNNEI. This CDR3 comprises 16 residues. The chain's CDR3 is CASSEGGWGAKNIQYF. CDR3 nucleotides: TGTGCCAGCAGTGAAGGGGGCTGGGGAGCCAAAAACATTCAGTACTTC.

The chain uses TRBV4-3 and TRBJ1-4; 7 bases line up with TRBD1. The CDR3 contains 14 residues. V was clipped by 4 bases and J by 4 bases; unmatched bases: 3. Germline values: CDR1 LGHNA, CDR2 YSLEER. CDR3 nucleotide sequence: TGCGCCAGCAGCCCCGGGACAGTTAATGAAAAACTGTTTTTT. Amino acid sequence: CASSPGTVNEKLFF.

The V and J genes are TRBV19 and TRBJ1-6; a weak D match, TRBD1 (6 bases). In germline, CDR1 is LNHDA, CDR2 SQIVND (reference sequence). V lost 3 bases and J lost 10, with 22 bases in between. The CDR3 contains 17 residues. The CDR3 region has the DNA TGTGCCAGTAGTATTTTAGGGGGGCGGAACGCCAACTCACCCCTCCACTTT. It is translated as CASSILGGRNANSPLHF.

The chain joins TRBV27 to TRBJ1-5; possible D gene TRBD1, 5 bases. Trimming cost V 6 bases and J 0 bases, with 12 bases left between them. The CDR3 consists of 15 residues. CDR1 and CDR2 (germline): MNHEY, SMNVEV (reference sequence). The CDR3 spells CASSYTGDSNQPQHF. CDR3 coding DNA: TGTGCCAGCAGCTACACAGGAGATAGCAATCAGCCCCAGCATTTT.

The V gene is TRBV11-2, the J gene TRBJ1-2; the D gene is possibly TRBD1 (5 bases). CDR1 SGHAT and CDR2 FQNNGV come from the germline V gene. The CDR3 is 13 residues long. V was cut by 0 bases and J by 7 bases, with 9 bases left in between. CDR3 sequence reads: CASSLEGEGGYTF. The CDR3 region has the DNA TGTGCCAGCAGCTTAGAGGGGGAGGGTGGCTACACCTTC.

The chain links TRBV6-2 or TRBV6-3 to TRBJ1-1, with D unclear. V dropped 2 bases and J dropped 0 bases, with 7 bases sitting between them. The CDR3 is 14 amino acids. Looked up from germline, CDR1 is MNHEY and CDR2 is SVGEGT. The CDR3, as DNA: TGTGCCAGCAGTTACCGGGGTATGAACACTGAAGCTTTCTTT. Translation: CASSYRGMNTEAFF.

The chain recombines TRBV13 with TRBJ1-1; D not resolved. There are 14 residues in the CDR3. CDR1 is PRHDT and CDR2 is FYEKMQ in the germline V gene (reference sequence). Trimming took 2 bases from V and 5 from J, leaving 12 bases between them. DNA of the CDR3: TGTGCCAGCAGCTTATCGGTGGAAGGGACTGAAGCTTTCTTT. Its translation: CASSLSVEGTEAFF. Drawing the rest from reference TRBV13 and TRBJ1-1, the complete variable domain is AAGVIQSPRHLIKEKRETATLKCYPIPRHDTVYWYQQGPGQDPQFLISFYEKMQSDKGSIPDRFSAQQFSDYHSELNMSSLELGDSALYFCASSLSVEGTEAFFGQGTRLTVV.

This chain links TRBV9 with TRBJ2-3; TRBD2 matches 15 bases. Per the germline V gene, CDR1 is SGDLS and CDR2 is YYNGEE. V lost 3 bases, J lost 2 bases, and 4 bases stayed unmatched. The CDR3 contains 17 residues. The CDR3 spells CASSAGLAGGPTDTQYF. CDR3 sequence (DNA): TGTGCCAGCAGCGCAGGACTAGCGGGGGGGCCCACAGATACGCAGTATTTT.

The V gene is TRBV19, the J gene TRBJ1-3; no reliable D call. The V gene lost 7 bases and the J gene lost 2 bases, with 15 bases spanning the gap. Germline CDR1 and CDR2: LNHDA and SQIVND (reference sequence). The CDR3 is made up of 15 amino acids. CDR3: CASTGIDTAGNTIYF. In DNA form, the CDR3 reads TGTGCCAGTACCGGCATAGACACCGCTGGAAACACCATATATTTT.

This clone was recorded once. Other DNA sequences in this specimen translate into the identical CDR3. This rearrangement joins TRBV19 to TRBJ1-4; D unresolved. From germline, CDR1 is LNHDA and CDR2 SQIVND (reference sequence). V lost 5 bases to trimming and J lost 8 bases, with 12 bases between them. The CDR3 totals 13 residues. The CDR3 DNA reads TGTGCCAGTAGTCCCACGGGGAGGGAAAAACTGTTTTTT. Protein: CASSPTGREKLFF. The whole variable domain, filled in from reference TRBV19 and TRBJ1-4, reads DGGITQSPKYLFRKEGQNVTLSCEQNLNHDAMYWYRQDPGQGLRLIYYSQIVNDFQKGDIAEGYSVSREKKESFPLTVTSAQKNPTAFYLCASSPTGREKLFFGSGTQLSVL.

This rearrangement joins TRBV6-2 or TRBV6-3 to TRBJ1-6; 7 bases agree with TRBD1. V shed 0 bases, J shed 7 bases, and the junction held 12 bases outside the gene matches. This CDR3 is built from 18 residues. Germline V lookup: CDR1 MNHEY, CDR2 SVGEGT. Here the CDR3 reads CASSYSPSSGTENSPLHF. The CDR3 DNA reads as TGTGCCAGCAGTTACTCGCCTTCCTCCGGGACAGAGAATTCACCCCTCCACTTT.

This clone is a singleton in its sample. The chain has TRBV6-5 and TRBJ1-1; D possibly corresponds to TRBD1 (6 bases). The germline V gene encodes CDR1 MNHEY and CDR2 SVGAGI. V was trimmed by 3 bases and J by 6 bases, leaving 14 bases between them. This CDR3 has 14 amino acids. The CDR3 loop reads CASSYQQGRAEAFF. CDR3 DNA sequence: TGTGCCAGCAGTTATCAACAGGGAAGGGCTGAAGCTTTCTTT.

The chain carries TRBV15 and TRBJ1-1; 7 bases align to TRBD1. CDR3 length equals 15 residues. Germline V CDR1 and CDR2: LNHNV, YYDKDF (reference sequence). The trim removed 5 bases at V and 1 base at J, leaving 7 bases unmatched. The CDR3 loop is CATSPLTGKNTEAFF. The CDR3 DNA is TGTGCCACCAGCCCCCTGACAGGGAAGAACACTGAAGCTTTCTTT.

The V gene is TRBV5-1, the J gene TRBJ2-1, with 7 bases lining up with TRBD2. Germline V CDR1 and CDR2: SGHRS, YFSETQ. This CDR3 is built from 14 residues. Trimming at V came to 5 bases and at J to 2 bases, leaving 4 bases not matched to a gene. The CDR3 is CASRGGSTYNEQFF. CDR3 bases: TGCGCCAGCAGGGGCGGGAGCACCTACAATGAGCAGTTCTTC.

CDR3 sequence reads: CASSPRQGQPQHF. The CDR3 DNA reads as TGTGCCAGCAGCCCTCGACAGGGGCAGCCCCAGCATTTT. The gene calls are TRBV7-2 and TRBJ1-5; 8 bases are shared with TRBD1. This CDR3 is 13 amino acids long. The V and J ends lost 5 bases and 7 bases, in that order; junction bases with no gene match: 4. The V gene's germline CDR1 is SGHTA and CDR2 FQGNSA.

The chain uses TRBV15 and TRBJ1-4, with TRBD1 as a possible D gene (5 bases). V was pared by 1 base and J by 11 bases, with 17 bases between. Germline V gene lookup returns CDR1 LNHNV and CDR2 YYDKDF (reference sequence). There are 15 residues in the CDR3. The CDR3 loop is CATSRAGRDSPKLFF. CDR3 in DNA: TGTGCCACCAGCAGAGCTGGCAGGGACTCCCCTAAACTGTTTTTT.

The chain joins TRBV7-5 to TRBJ2-7; the table names TRBD2, a call not compared with the DNA. TRBV7-5 is a pseudogene locus. The CDR3 runs 18 residues. CDR3: CVRSSPGLAGGVVYEQYF. The CDR3 DNA reads as TGTGTCAGAAGCTCCCCGGGACTAGCGGGGGGTGTTGTATACGAGCAGTACTTC.

The rearrangement links TRBV6-5 to TRBJ2-3; D is perhaps TRBD1 or TRBD2 (5 bases each). There are 14 residues in the CDR3. Germline V gene sequence: CDR1 MNHEY, CDR2 SVGAGI. The V and J ends lost 5 bases and 6 bases respectively, with 15 bases between them. The CDR3 is CASSTGTLSDTQYF. In nucleotides, the CDR3 is TGTGCCAGCAGTACCGGGACCCTAAGCGATACGCAGTATTTT.

The rearrangement links TRBV19 to TRBJ1-5; D is perhaps TRBD1 (5 bases). The CDR3 runs to 14 residues. The V gene's germline CDR1 is LNHDA and CDR2 SQIVND (reference sequence). The germline V and J ends were trimmed by 10 bases and 2 bases, with 15 bases remaining between them. The CDR3: CATDTTGGNQPQHF. Written as DNA, the CDR3 is TGTGCCACCGATACCACAGGAGGCAATCAGCCCCAGCATTTT.